The 5 T cell receptor beta chains reported below all come from one sample, sequenced in a study of shared clonotypes between healthy human individuals. TCRdb keeps only in-frame clones here, not all; method: immunoSEQ multiplex PCR. The data hold fewer than 400,000 clones, with under 80% observed a single time. The sequenced material came from memory CD4+ T cells sorted from blood. Specified subset: CD45RA-negative fraction. The receptors come from a man aged 25 to 45 in good health.

V usage is TRBV7-9 and J usage is TRBJ2-1; TRBD2 matches at 13 bases. V lost 6 bases, J lost 9 bases, and 8 bases stayed unmatched. In germline, CDR1 is SEHNR, CDR2 FQNEAQ (reference sequence). This CDR3 is 15 amino acids long. The CDR3 protein is CASRGGTSGMIEQFF. The CDR3 coding sequence is TGTGCCAGCAGGGGCGGGACTAGCGGGATGATTGAGCAGTTCTTC. Variable domain in full (rest from reference TRBV7-9 and TRBJ2-1): DTGVSQNPRHKITKRGQNVTFRCDPISEHNRLYWYRQTLGQGPEFLTYFQNEAQLEKSRLLSDRFSAERPKGSFSTLEIQRTEQGDSAMYLCASRGGTSGMIEQFFGPGTRLTVL.

This clone was recorded a few times. The chain employs TRBV4-1 and TRBJ2-7; the D is unclear. This CDR3 comprises 15 residues. Germline CDR1 is MGHRA and CDR2 is YSYEKL. V was clipped by 5 bases and J by 2 bases, with 16 bases between them. This CDR3 is CASSVSARPTYEQYF. The CDR3 nucleotides are TGCGCCAGCAGCGTCAGCGCAAGGCCTACCTACGAGCAGTACTTC.

The V gene is TRBV7-9, the J gene TRBJ2-1; D is tentatively TRBD1 or TRBD2 (7 bases each). The germline gives CDR1 SEHNR, CDR2 FQNEAQ (reference sequence). V gave up 8 bases and J gave up 6 bases, with 17 bases separating them. The length of the CDR3 is 14 residues. DNA of the CDR3: TGTGCCAGCTATAACCAGGGGGGGTCCAATGAGCAGTTCTTC. This encodes CASYNQGGSNEQFF.

This clone showed up just a few times. The rearrangement links TRBV5-5 to TRBJ2-3, with D unclear. The germline CDR1 and CDR2 sequences are SGHKS and YYEKEE (reference sequence). Trimming pared 5 bases from V and 7 bases from J, leaving 20 bases between. CDR3 length equals 15 residues. CDR3 loop: CASSPLQESRYTQYF. In DNA form, the CDR3 reads TGTGCCAGCAGTCCCCTTCAGGAAAGCCGGTATACGCAGTATTTT. Complete variable domain (other parts from reference TRBV5-5 and TRBJ2-3): DAGVTQSPTHLIKTRGQQVTLRCSPISGHKSVSWYQQVLGQGPQFIFQYYEKEERGRGNFPDRFSARQFPNYSSELNVNALLLGDSALYLCASSPLQESRYTQYFGPGTRLTVL.

A remark on this clone: The sample carries other DNA sequences with the same CDR3. The chain combines TRBV28 with TRBJ1-5, with D unresolved. Germline V lookup: CDR1 MDHEN, CDR2 SYDVKM. CDR3 size: 14 residues. V was pared by 6 bases and J by 0 bases, with 9 bases between. CDR3 coding DNA: TGTGCCAGCAGGCCGGGAGGTAGCAATCAGCCCCAGCATTTT. It specifies CASRPGGSNQPQHF.